This T cell receptor (beta chain) was recovered during a study of regulatory T cells in long-lasting Graves disease. Overall study: New Graves' disease cases had less than 3 months of antithyroid drugs.

This clonotype has only a few counts. Indicated time point: newly diagnosed GD, antithyroid drugs for less than 3 months. Making the TCR library involved RNA that had been extracted from PBMCs. Assembly of TCR beta libraries relied on iRepertoire HTBI primers together with Arm-PCR of CDR3 regions. MiXCR, applied by TCRdb to the multiplex PCR reads, yields one record per CDR3 protein. The profile shows 620,000 or so distinct CDR3 sequences, around 15% of them singletons. A further study also used this sample, focusing on T cells in Graves' hyperthyroidism and ophthalmopathy.

Here the sequenced sample was peripheral blood mononuclear cells (PBMCs), taken at new diagnosis, from a patient treated with antithyroid drugs. This receptor was identified in a woman aged 25 to 39 with Graves disease.

CDR3 nucleotides: TGTGCCAGCAGCTCGAACAGGGAGCGGGAGACCCAGTACTTC. Protein: CASSSNRERETQYF. The J gene is TRBJ2-5, the V gene TRBV7-9; tentative D call: TRBD1 (6 bases). In germline, CDR1 is SEHNR, CDR2 FQNEAQ (reference sequence). Trimming took off 4 bases at V and 5 bases at J, with 14 bases between the two ends. The CDR3 contains 14 residues.